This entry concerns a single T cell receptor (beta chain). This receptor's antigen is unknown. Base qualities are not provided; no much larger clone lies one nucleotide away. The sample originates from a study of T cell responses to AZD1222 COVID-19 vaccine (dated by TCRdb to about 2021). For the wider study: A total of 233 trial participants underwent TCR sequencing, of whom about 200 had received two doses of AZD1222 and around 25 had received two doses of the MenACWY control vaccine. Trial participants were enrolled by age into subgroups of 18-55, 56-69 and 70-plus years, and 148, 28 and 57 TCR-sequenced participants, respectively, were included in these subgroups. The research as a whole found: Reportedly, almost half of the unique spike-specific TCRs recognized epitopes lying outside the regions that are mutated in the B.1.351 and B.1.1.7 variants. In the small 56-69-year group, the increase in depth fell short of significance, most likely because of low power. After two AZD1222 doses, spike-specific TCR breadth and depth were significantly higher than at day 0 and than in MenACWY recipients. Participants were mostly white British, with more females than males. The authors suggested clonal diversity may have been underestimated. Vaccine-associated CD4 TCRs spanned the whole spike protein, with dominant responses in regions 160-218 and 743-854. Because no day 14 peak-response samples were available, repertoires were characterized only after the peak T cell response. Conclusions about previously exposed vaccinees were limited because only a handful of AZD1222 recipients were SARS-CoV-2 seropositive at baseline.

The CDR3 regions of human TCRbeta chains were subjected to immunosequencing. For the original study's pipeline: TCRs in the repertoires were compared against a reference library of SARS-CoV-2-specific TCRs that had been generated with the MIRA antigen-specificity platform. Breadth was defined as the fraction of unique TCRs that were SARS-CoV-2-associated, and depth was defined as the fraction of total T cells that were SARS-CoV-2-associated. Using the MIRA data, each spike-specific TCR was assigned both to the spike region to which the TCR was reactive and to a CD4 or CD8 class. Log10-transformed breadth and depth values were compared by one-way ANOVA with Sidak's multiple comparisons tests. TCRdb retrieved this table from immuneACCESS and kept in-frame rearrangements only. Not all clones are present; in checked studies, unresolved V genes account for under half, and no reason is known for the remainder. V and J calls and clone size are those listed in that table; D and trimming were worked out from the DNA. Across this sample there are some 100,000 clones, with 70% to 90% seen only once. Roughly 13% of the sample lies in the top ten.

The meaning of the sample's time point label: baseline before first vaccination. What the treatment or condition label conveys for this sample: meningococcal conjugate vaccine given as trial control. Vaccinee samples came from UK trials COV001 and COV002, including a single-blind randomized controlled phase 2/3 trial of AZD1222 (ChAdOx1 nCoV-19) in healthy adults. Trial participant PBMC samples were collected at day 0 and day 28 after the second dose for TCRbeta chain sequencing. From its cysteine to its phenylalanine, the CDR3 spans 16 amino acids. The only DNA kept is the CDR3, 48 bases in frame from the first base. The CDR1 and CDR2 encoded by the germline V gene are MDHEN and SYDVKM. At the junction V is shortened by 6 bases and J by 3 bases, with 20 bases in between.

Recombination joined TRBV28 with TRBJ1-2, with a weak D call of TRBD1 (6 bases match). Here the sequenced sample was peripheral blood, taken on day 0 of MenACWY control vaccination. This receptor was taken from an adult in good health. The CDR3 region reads CASSTLGGGFDYGYTF. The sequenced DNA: TGTGCCAGCAGCACCCTGGGGGGCGGTTTCGACTATGGCTACACCTTC.